This entry lists 5 T cell receptor beta chains sequenced from one sample in a study of cytomegalovirus exposure and HLA in healthy donors. Produced via immunoSEQ multiplex PCR; TCRdb's table is partial and in-frame only. The profile shows some 220,000 clones, under 95% of them singletons. The sample taken for sequencing was PBMCs. The receptors derive from a woman between 18 and 29 years old in good health and CMV-seronegative.

V usage is TRBV27 and J usage is TRBJ2-7; TRBD1 aligns across 7 bases. CDR3 length: 16 amino acids. The germline gives CDR1 MNHEY, CDR2 SMNVEV (reference sequence). With V trimmed by 1 base and J by 3 bases, 9 bases remained unmatched. CDR3 region: CASSLFYGDRRYEQYF. Here the CDR3 DNA reads TGTGCCAGCAGTTTATTCTATGGGGACAGACGCTACGAGCAGTACTTC.

The chain links TRBV19 to TRBJ1-5; 9 nucleotides agree with TRBD1. There are 18 residues in the CDR3. V gave up 4 bases and J gave up 5 bases; unmatched junction bases: 15. Germline V CDR1 and CDR2: LNHDA, SQIVND (reference sequence). CDR3 nucleotide sequence: TGTGCCAGTAGTAACACACCCCTGGGACAGGGTATCGATCAGCCCCAGCATTTT. Translated: CASSNTPLGQGIDQPQHF.

This rearrangement joins TRBV10-1 to TRBJ1-1; no reliable D call. Trimming left V 4 bases short and J 3 bases short, with 9 bases between. The germline V gene has CDR1 WNHNN and CDR2 SYGVQD (reference sequence). This CDR3 is built from 13 residues. CDR3 protein: CASSALRDTEAFF. The CDR3, as DNA: TGCGCCAGCAGTGCTCTCCGGGACACTGAAGCTTTCTTT.

V and J are TRBV7-3 and TRBJ1-6, with a possible D match to TRBD1 (5 bases). Trimming took 5 bases from V and 7 from J, leaving 9 bases between them. Germline CDR1 reads SGHTA; CDR2 reads FQGTGA. CDR3 size: 13 residues. DNA for the CDR3: TGTGCCAGCAGCGACGCAGGGAATTCACCCCTCCACTTT. Protein sequence: CASSDAGNSPLHF.

The chain joins TRBV27 to TRBJ1-1; no firm D call. V was trimmed by 1 base and J by 0 bases, leaving 6 bases between them. Germline CDR1 MNHEY, CDR2 SMNVEV (reference sequence). This CDR3 comprises 14 residues. In DNA, the CDR3 is TGTGCCAGCAGTTTATTCGGGGTGAACACTGAAGCTTTCTTT. It codes for CASSLFGVNTEAFF.